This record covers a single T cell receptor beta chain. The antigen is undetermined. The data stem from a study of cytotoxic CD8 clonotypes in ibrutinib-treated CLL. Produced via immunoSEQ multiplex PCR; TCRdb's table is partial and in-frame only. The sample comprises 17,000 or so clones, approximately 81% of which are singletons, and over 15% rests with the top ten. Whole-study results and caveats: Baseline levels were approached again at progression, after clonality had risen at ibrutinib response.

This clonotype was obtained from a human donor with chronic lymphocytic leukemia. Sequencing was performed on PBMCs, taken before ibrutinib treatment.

The CDR3: CASSQDPRGGTEAFF. Here the CDR3 DNA reads TGCGCCAGCAGCCAAGATCCCAGGGGGGGCACTGAAGCTTTCTTT. V usage is TRBV4-3 and J usage is TRBJ1-1; 7 bases match TRBD1. The CDR3 totals 15 residues. CDR1 is LGHNA, CDR2 YSLEER, per germline. The J segment lost 4 bases and the V segment lost 0 bases, leaving 5 bases of the junction unmatched.